This T cell receptor (beta chain) was found in a study of blood T cell repertoires in COVID-19. Sequenced by immunoSEQ multiplex PCR; TCRdb stores in-frame clones only, minus some. The table shows about 310,000 clones, with about nine tenths occurring only once. The CDR3 extends over 15 amino acids. V lost 3 bases and J lost 5, with 15 bases in between. Germline CDR1 and CDR2: SGHRS and YFSETQ. Sequenced sample: PBMCs or T cells enriched from blood (not recorded which). The V and J genes are TRBV5-1 and TRBJ2-1; D is perhaps TRBD1 (6 bases). The clonotype comes from a man between 60 and 75 years old who had recovered from COVID-19. Written as DNA, the CDR3 is TGCGCCAGCAGCTCTACAGGGAACTGGGACAATGAGCAGTTCTTC. As protein: CASSSTGNWDNEQFF.